This entry concerns a single TCR beta chain. The antigen remains undetermined. Germline V gene lookup returns CDR1 SGHKS and CDR2 YYEKEE (reference sequence). V lost 2 bases and J lost 7; bases outside the gene matches: 6. CDR3 length equals 15 residues. The sample originates from a study of cytomegalovirus exposure and HLA in healthy donors. Turning to the study itself: Genetic ancestry analysis placed about 76% of the 400 or so donors that were genotyped in the Caucasian-associated cluster. Findings of the study overall: In a later analysis, donors in an Asian-associated ancestry cluster reportedly had fewer N-insertions in productive TCRs than the cohort mean.

Donors were ostensibly healthy at sampling, although undocumented immune exposures were probable. Primers: 60 Vbeta forward and 13 Jbeta reverse. Repertoires were generated with immunoSEQ multiplex PCR, while TCRdb's copy carries only in-frame clones and drops some. The sample consists of about 160,000 clones, 60% to 80% of them appearing once. Sequencing was carried out using PBMCs. V usage is TRBV5-5 and J usage is TRBJ1-3; 10 nucleotides align to TRBD1. The clonotype originates from a man aged 60-69 years in good health and CMV-seronegative. This CDR3 is CASSLGTGVRNTIYF. The CDR3 nucleotides are TGTGCCAGCAGCTTAGGGACAGGGGTACGGAACACCATATATTTT. The full variable domain, in which reference TRBV5-5 and TRBJ1-3 provide the parts outside the CDR3, is DAGVTQSPTHLIKTRGQQVTLRCSPISGHKSVSWYQQVLGQGPQFIFQYYEKEERGRGNFPDRFSARQFPNYSSELNVNALLLGDSALYLCASSLGTGVRNTIYFGEGSWLTVV.